This T cell receptor beta chain was sequenced during a study of T cell responses to AZD1222 COVID-19 vaccine. Study-wide results and limits: Breadth and depth of Spike-specific TCRs rose after two AZD1222 doses.

Method: immunoSEQ multiplex PCR; TCRdb's copy keeps in-frame clones and lacks some. The top ten hold around 5.2% of the sample, which has some 92,000 clones, around 91% seen once. On this clone: What it binds is unknown.

V was clipped by 2 bases and J by 5 bases, with 7 bases between them. This CDR3 spans 12 amino acids. From germline, CDR1 is MNHEY and CDR2 SVGEGT. V and J are TRBV6-2 or TRBV6-3 and TRBJ2-7; D uncertain. The source is an adult in good health. The material sequenced was peripheral blood, taken on day 0 of MenACWY control vaccination. Here the CDR3 reads CASSYSVHEQYF. For the CDR3, the DNA is TGTGCCAGCAGTTACAGCGTTCACGAGCAGTACTTC.